One and the same sample provided the 2 T cell receptor beta chains below, sequenced in a study of identical twins. TCRdb independently ran MiXCR on the 5' RACE reads; one entry per CDR3 protein. The sample includes some 230,000 distinct CDR3 sequences, 6.5% seen only once; the top ten take about 14%. These data were likewise used in another study, on T cells expressing NK-cell markers.

Input material: CD8+ T cells sorted from blood. The receptors were sampled from a woman in her late teens or twenties in good health.

In this sample, this clonotype turned up many times. This may come from a read error, since a much larger clone is one base off. The chain recombines TRBV11-2 with TRBJ2-2; 7 positions agree with TRBD2. This CDR3 spans 15 amino acids. J was trimmed by 1 base and V by 1 base; bases with no gene match: 0. Germline loops: CDR1 SGHAT, CDR2 FQNNGV. This chain's CDR3 is CASSLASGNTGELFF. The CDR3 bases are TGTGCCAGCAGCTTAGCTAGCGGGAACACCGGGGAGCTGTTTTTT. The whole variable domain, remainder taken from reference TRBV11-2 and TRBJ2-2, is EAGVAQSPRYKIIEKRQSVAFWCNPISGHATLYWYQQILGQGPKLLIQFQNNGVVDDSQLPKDRFSAERLKGVDSTLKIQPAKLEDSAVYLCASSLASGNTGELFFGEGSRLTVL.

The sample holds many counts of this clonotype. The genes are TRBV12-3 or TRBV12-4 and TRBJ2-1, with 11 bases lining up with TRBD1. The CDR3 length is 11 residues. V dropped 4 bases and J dropped 15; count of bases not matched to a gene: 2. The CDR3 DNA reads as TGTGCCAGCAGTTATGGGACAGGGGGGTTCTTC. Translation gives CASSYGTGGFF.